The T cell receptor beta chain described here comes from a study of cytomegalovirus exposure and HLA in healthy donors (dated by TCRdb to the late 2010s). Study-level background: In an earlier analysis of several hundred of the donors, 250 to 300 Gb of sequence data and about 110 million unique TCR beta sequences from roughly 190 million T cells were reported. Roughly 300 gigabases of sequencing data and 70 million to 100 million unique TCR sequences made up an early release that covered approximately 650 HLA-typed donors. The genetic ancestry cluster associated with self-reported Caucasian donors included around 76% of the 350 to 500 genotyped donors. The study aimed to test whether signatures of past pathogen exposure could be identified by cataloging public T cell receptors. The T cell repertoires of about 700 subjects were profiled by immunosequencing and related to cytomegalovirus serostatus. In addition to the first cohort of roughly 700 subjects, a separate validation cohort of 130 or so different subjects was used. To predict cytomegalovirus infection status, the study brought together high-throughput TCR immunosequencing, statistical association of individual TCRs with disease status, and machine learning. A later analysis re-analyzed previously published TCR beta repertoires from roughly 630 donors and added high-resolution HLA genotyping to study TCR occurrence patterns. Rather than using new phenotypic data, the later analysis identified candidate immune exposures from TCR beta sequences and from how often those sequences occurred across donors. In an earlier analysis of around 540 of the donors, high-throughput TCR beta sequencing was used to judge whether each TCR beta V gene segment behaved as functional or pseudogenic. Donor age, sex, ethnicity and CMV serostatus were compiled together with the repertoire data. Genome-wide SNP genotypes for about 60% of the roughly 700 donors were used in a later genetic analysis, which treated that subset as a discovery cohort. Every discovery cohort repertoire had been produced on one sequencing platform. HLA typing covered class I and class II loci at four-digit resolution. The number of donors typed differed by locus, with 629-630 for A, B, C, DRB1 and DQB1, 522 for DQA1, over 600 for DPA1, and some 470 for DPB1. Roughly 5 DR-DQ haplotypes were handled as single units for association and clustering because linkage in the cohort was strong. Among 350 to 400 genotyped donors of the cohort, an average of 235,054 unique TCR beta nucleotide sequences were sequenced per donor, around 20% of them non-productive. Findings and caveats that apply to the study as a whole: Because some donors lacked HLA typing at each locus, the association tests relied only on the typed subset. The classifier was reported to diagnose cytomegalovirus status with high specificity and sensitivity in both the original and validation cohorts. This cohort had only TCR beta chains sequenced, and the lack of alpha or paired-chain data limited which features could be detected. Because the 87-base-pair reads could not distinguish some IMGT-functional V segments, including TRBV6-2 and TRBV6-3, those segments were excluded. The sequencing pipeline was judged likely to have produced a cluster of highly shared sequence variants as a technical artifact. In a later genetic analysis, a missense DCLRE1C variant was associated with V-gene and J-gene trimming of TCR beta chains, and the association was replicated in an independent cohort. In vitro tests confirmed that a few of the cytomegalovirus-associated TCR beta chains recognize cytomegalovirus antigens. The study gave a list of about 170 TCR beta chains associated with cytomegalovirus. Correlated functional status among segregating V segments might reflect linkage disequilibrium, but an unknown experimental factor could not be ruled out. The presence/absence analyses assumed that sequencing depth was roughly uniform across donors, and that assumption may not be true. In a later analysis, most CMV-associated TCR beta chains were found to appear HLA-restricted, with HLA associations seemingly driven largely by CMV exposure. The earlier analysis of around 600 of the donors excluded over 15 rarely observed V segments, including chromosome 9 orphons, because counts were too low. A later analysis reported that several top co-occurrence clusters appeared linked to parvovirus B19, influenza, CMV and Epstein-Barr virus. A further reported finding was that TCR beta sequences accurately predicted the HLA-A and HLA-B alleles for most subjects in the first cohort. When HLA alleles, especially DR and DQ, strongly co-occurred, attributing TCR associations to individual alleles was difficult. Compared with the roughly 670-donor mean, donors in an Asian-associated ancestry cluster had fewer N-insertions in productive TCRs, according to a later genetic analysis. An earlier analysis of approximately 570 of the donors showed that most TCR beta V segments appeared in productive rearrangements either about 87% or about 30% of the time, which broadly matched IMGT annotations. Immune exposure information for the cohort was limited to CMV serostatus. In a later analysis, the rate of TCR association differed among HLA loci, with DRB1 alleles having the most associated TCRs and HLA-C alleles having the fewest. It was suggested by the authors that the approach could potentially be generalized to other disease states and immunological phenotypes. Specific HLA alleles were associated with 16,951 TCR beta sequences at a false discovery rate of 0.05 in a later analysis. A later analysis found that HLA-associated TCR beta chains were more clonally expanded and had lower generation probabilities than equally common non-associated chains. Most TCR sequences were observed very rarely across donors, whereas some public TCRs were present in many individuals.

Library method: the immunoSEQ multiplex PCR assay. A mixture of 60 forward primers for TCR Vbeta segments and 13 reverse primers for TCR Jbeta segments was used in the multiplex PCR. A multiplex PCR assay on genomic DNA amplified the CDR3 region of rearranged TCR beta genes. On the Illumina HiSeq System, the amplified TCR beta libraries were sequenced as 87-base-pair reads. On the study's bioinformatics: A later analysis counted around 72 million unique TCR beta chains across the 500 to 850 repertoires, and around 9.9 million of these chains were shared by at least two donors. To remove PCR and sequencing errors, raw reads were error-corrected and collapsed into unique sequences using a nearest-neighbor algorithm that merged closely related sequences. To assign V, D and J gene segments, CDR3 sequences were aligned to IMGT reference sequences. For a sequence to be retained, a match of at least six nucleotides to both a V gene segment and a J gene segment was required. Rearrangements were classified as productive when the CDR3 lacked stop codons and remained in frame with V and J, and all other rearrangements were classified as non-productive. CDR3 was defined according to IMGT convention as the region running from the second conserved V-encoded cysteine to the conserved J-encoded phenylalanine. In an earlier analysis of just under 600 of the donors, sequences lacking an unambiguous match to a single V gene segment were excluded. In an earlier analysis of 587 of the donors, V segments were called functional above 56.7% productive rearrangements and were called segregating when the between-donor standard deviation exceeded 5%. A statistical classification framework was built to diagnose cytomegalovirus status from the catalog of TCR beta chain sequences. In a later analysis, V and J genes were assigned by comparing TCR nucleotide sequences against IMGT/GENE-DB human TR gene sequences. Using the TCRdist pipeline, a later analysis assigned CDR3 sequences along with most-parsimonious VDJ recombination scenarios. In a later analysis, every TCR beta chain was defined by the combination of its CDR3 amino acid sequence and its V-gene family, and reads without a unique V-gene family were dropped. In a later analysis, some 600 highly shared, low-generation-probability nucleotide sequences were removed to address suspected cross-contamination and a sequencing artifact. A later analysis calculated a clonal expansion index for each public chain from normalized within-repertoire ranks of inferred template counts. Generation probabilities in a later analysis came from a VDJ recombination model fitted to out-of-frame rearrangements, and those results were checked against IGoR. A later analysis scored TCR-TCR, TCR-HLA and TCR-CMV co-occurrence with hypergeometric tests, applying a repertoire-size bias correction to TCR pairs. To estimate false discovery rates, a later analysis permuted the HLA or CMV assignments 20 times. In a later analysis, co-occurring TCRs were grouped with DBSCAN, and TCRdist sequence similarity was added when clustering was performed within HLA-allele-positive subsets. Co-occurrence clustering excluded repertoires with fewer than 30,000 or more than 120,000 public chains, plus five with anomalous nucleotide sharing. TCRdb re-hosts the immuneACCESS table, in-frame sequences only. Its copies lack some clones; in the studies checked, an unresolved V gene accounts for under half of them, and the cause for the rest is not known. V, J and clone size reflect that table, while D and trimming were determined from the DNA. The sample table shows 130,000 to 150,000 clones, and roughly 10% are seen once. The ten largest clones capture 1.8% of the sample.

The cohort consisted of fewer than 700 healthy bone marrow donors. All cohort members were sampled while nominally healthy, although unrecorded immune exposures were likely present. The donor was CMV seronegative and was included in the group of around 320 seronegative cohort members. A peripheral blood sample was collected from each donor, and TCR beta sequencing was performed on peripheral blood mononuclear cells. Genomic DNA extraction from the blood cell samples was performed with the Qiagen DNeasy Blood Extraction Kit. Clipping removes 4 bases from V and 1 base from J, with 7 as the unmatched junction base count. The germline V gene specifies MGHRA as CDR1 and YSYEKL as CDR2. The CDR3 measures 16 amino acids from cysteine to phenylalanine. Only the CDR3 DNA stays, 48 bases, in frame from base 1. As regards this clone: Its antigen is currently not known. Within one base of it there is no much larger clone, and no base qualities were kept.

This TCR derives from a male donor in good health and CMV-seronegative. Material for sequencing was PBMCs. The rearranged segments are TRBV4-1 and TRBJ2-7; 10 central bases correspond to TRBD2. The CDR3 protein sequence reads: CASSRVGTSDSYEQYF. DNA sequence: TGCGCCAGCAGCCGCGTCGGGACTAGCGATTCCTACGAGCAGTACTTC.